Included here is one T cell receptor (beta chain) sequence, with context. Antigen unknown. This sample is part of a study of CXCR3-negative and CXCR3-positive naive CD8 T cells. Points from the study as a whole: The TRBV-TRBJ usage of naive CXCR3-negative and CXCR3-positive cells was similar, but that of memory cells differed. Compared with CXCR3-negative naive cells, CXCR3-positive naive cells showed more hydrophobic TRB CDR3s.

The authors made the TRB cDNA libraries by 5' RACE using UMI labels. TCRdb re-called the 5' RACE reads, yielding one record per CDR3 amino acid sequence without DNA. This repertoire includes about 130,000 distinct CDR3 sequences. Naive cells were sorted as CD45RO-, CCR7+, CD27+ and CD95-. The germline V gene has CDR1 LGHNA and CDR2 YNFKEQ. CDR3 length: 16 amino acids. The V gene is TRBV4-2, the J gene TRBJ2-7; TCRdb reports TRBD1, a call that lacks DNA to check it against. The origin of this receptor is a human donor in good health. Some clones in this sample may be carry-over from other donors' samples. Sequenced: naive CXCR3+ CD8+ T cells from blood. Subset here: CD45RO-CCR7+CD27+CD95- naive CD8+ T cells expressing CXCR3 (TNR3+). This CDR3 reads CASSQETGWGSYEQYF.